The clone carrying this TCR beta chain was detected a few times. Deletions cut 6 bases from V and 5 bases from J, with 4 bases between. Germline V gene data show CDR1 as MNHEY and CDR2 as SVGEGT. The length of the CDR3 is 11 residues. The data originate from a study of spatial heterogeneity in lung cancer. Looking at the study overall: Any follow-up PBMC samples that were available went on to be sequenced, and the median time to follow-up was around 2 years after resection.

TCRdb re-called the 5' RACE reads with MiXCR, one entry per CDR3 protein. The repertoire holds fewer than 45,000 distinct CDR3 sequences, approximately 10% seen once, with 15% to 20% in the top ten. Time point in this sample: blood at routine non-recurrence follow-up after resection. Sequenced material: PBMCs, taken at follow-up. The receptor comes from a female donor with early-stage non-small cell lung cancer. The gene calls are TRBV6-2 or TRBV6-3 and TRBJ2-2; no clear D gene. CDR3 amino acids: CASSFTGELFF. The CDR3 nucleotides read TGTGCCAGCAGCTTTACCGGGGAGCTGTTTTTT.